Below are 17 T cell receptor beta chains sequenced from a single sample in a study of tumor-infiltrating lymphocytes in primary liver carcinoma. A primer matching the constant region was used to make TCR beta cDNA from around 460 ng of total RNA. Employing slightly modified ARM-PCR, three nested multiplex PCR rounds were run, and these gave rise to the TCR beta libraries. The first two PCR rounds used TRBV1-TRBV30 forward primers with a C-beta reverse primer, roughly 10 cycles each. MiXCR, applied by TCRdb to the multiplex PCR reads, yields one record per CDR3 protein. Seen here are roughly 120,000 distinct CDR3 sequences, 65% observed once, and the top ten hold approximately 9.7%. Taking about 20-31 mg of unsorted bulk tissue, the authors co-extracted RNA and DNA. Source material: liver tumor tissue from sampling region 1. The subset was: tumor region T1, superior pole. All receptors come from a woman aged 55-69 years with primary liver carcinoma and hepatitis B virus infection.

The chain is built from TRBV7-9 and TRBJ2-5; D unresolved. Germline CDR1 is SEHNR and CDR2 is FQNEAQ (reference sequence). The CDR3 has 14 amino acids. Trimming took 5 bases from V and 0 from J, leaving 10 bases between them. CDR3 amino acids: CASSDLADQETQYF. CDR3 nucleotide sequence: TGTGCCAGCAGCGACCTGGCGGACCAAGAGACCCAGTACTTC. Supplemented by reference TRBV7-9 and TRBJ2-5, the full variable domain reads DTGVSQNPRHKITKRGQNVTFRCDPISEHNRLYWYRQTLGQGPEFLTYFQNEAQLEKSRLLSDRFSAERPKGSFSTLEIQRTEQGDSAMYLCASSDLADQETQYFGPGTRLLVL.

About this clonotype itself: The junction departs from germline at one end; a sequencing error may be responsible. The gene calls are TRBV12-3 or TRBV12-4 and TRBJ1-3; D unclear. CDR3 length: 14 amino acids. The CDR3 nucleotides read TGTACCAGCAGTTTTCTGGTCTCTGGAAACATCATATATTTT. It yields the protein CTSSFLVSGNIIYF.

This sequence joins TRBV11-2 and TRBJ2-1; D not certain. The CDR3 consists of 14 residues. Germline-derived CDR1 and CDR2 are SGHAT and FQNNGV. V was pared by 2 bases and J by 15 bases, with 20 bases between. CDR3 region: CASSLWTNNNKRFF. CDR3 bases: TGTGCCAGCAGCTTATGGACGAACAACAATAAGCGGTTCTTC.

With respect to this clonotype: It may be a read error: a sequence one base away is much more abundant. V usage is TRBV5-4 and J usage is TRBJ2-2; no firm D call. Germline CDR1 and CDR2: SGHNT and YYREEE (reference sequence). This CDR3 comprises 12 residues. This CDR3 reads CVSSRPTGELFF. For the CDR3, the DNA is TGTGTCAGCAGCCGGCCCACCGGGGAGCTGTTTTTT.

V and J are TRBV11-2 and TRBJ2-7; D is unresolved. The CDR3 runs to 14 residues. The V and J ends lost 9 bases and 6 bases respectively, with 21 bases between them. CDR1 and CDR2 from the germline V gene are SGHAT and FQNNGV. The CDR3 here is CASSPPSLASEQYF. The CDR3 nucleotides are TGTGCCAGTAGCCCCCCTTCATTGGCTAGCGAGCAGTACTTC.

This clonotype showed up just a few times. The V call is TRBV7-9, the J call TRBJ1-2; TRBD1 might be the D (6 bases). The CDR3 sequence is 13 residues long. V was pared by 5 bases and J by 4 bases, with 11 bases between. The germline gives CDR1 SEHNR, CDR2 FQNEAQ (reference sequence). The CDR3 here is CASSTEQGYGYTF. As DNA, the CDR3 is TGTGCCAGCAGCACAGAACAGGGCTATGGCTACACCTTC.

Worth noting for this clonotype: One junction end disagrees with the germline gene, perhaps due to a read error. V and J are TRBV11-2 and TRBJ1-2; D not resolved. This CDR3 has 13 residues. Germline loops: CDR1 SGHAT, CDR2 FQNNGV. The CDR3 region is CVSSQDRSPGYTF. CDR3 nucleotide sequence: TGTGTCAGCAGCCAGGATAGGTCCCCTGGCTACACCTTC.

Regarding this clonotype: Being one base from a much bigger clone, this may be a read error. The V and J genes are TRBV29-1 and TRBJ2-1, with D tentatively TRBD2 (6 bases). The CDR3 runs to 14 residues. The V gene lost 4 bases and the J gene lost 7 bases, with 17 bases spanning the gap. Germline lookup yields CDR1 SQVTM and CDR2 ANQGSEA. The CDR3: CSVVGLTGPNEQFF. DNA for the CDR3: TGCAGCGTTGTAGGACTAACGGGGCCAAATGAGCAGTTCTTC.

Notes on this clonotype: Possible read error: a much larger clone is one base away. No DNA is shown, since the ends of the CDR3 on it are uncertain; the CDR3 is the one TCRdb lists. V usage is TRBV12-3 or TRBV12-4 and J usage is TRBJ1-5. Counting both end residues, the CDR3 totals 14 amino acids. The CDR3 spells CASSSSAGNQPQHF.

A word on this clonotype: Mismatch with germline at one junction end may stem from a read error. The rearrangement joins TRBV28 to TRBJ2-7; 7 nucleotides line up with TRBD1. CDR1 MDHEN and CDR2 SYDVKM come from the germline V gene. CDR3 length equals 15 residues. CDR3 protein: CASTGQRPDSYEKYF. The DNA of the CDR3 is TGTGCTTCAACGGGACAGAGGCCCGACTCCTACGAGAAGTACTTC.

V usage is TRBV5-1 and J usage is TRBJ2-7; 12 positions match TRBD2. The V gene end was trimmed by 4 bases and the J gene end by 3 bases; junction bases not matched to a gene: 14. The germline V gene has CDR1 SGHRS and CDR2 YFSETQ. The CDR3 is made up of 18 amino acids. Here the CDR3 DNA reads TGCGCCAGCAGCACTGGAATTCGTGGACTAGCGGGAATCTACGAGCAGTACTTC. Translating gives CASSTGIRGLAGIYEQYF.

This clonotype was seen once. A clone one base away is much larger, so this may be a read error. The chain carries TRBV6-1 and TRBJ2-1; 8 positions agree with TRBD2. The length of the CDR3 is 18 residues. Germline V gene data show CDR1 as MNHNS and CDR2 as SASEGT. The CDR3 here is CASSWGPGGFSSYNEQLF. As DNA, the CDR3 is TGTGCCAGCAGTTGGGGCCCGGGGGGGTTCAGCTCCTACAATGAGCAGCTCTTC.

The chain links TRBV29-1 to TRBJ2-5; 10 bases are shared with TRBD1. Germline assignment: CDR1 SQVTM and CDR2 ANQGSEA. This CDR3 contains 12 residues. CDR3 region: CSLGQGRETQYF. The CDR3 DNA reads TGCAGTCTGGGACAGGGGAGGGAGACCCAGTACTTC.

Concerning this clonotype: One end of the junction does not line up with germline, which may come from a read error. V usage is TRBV11-3 and J usage is TRBJ2-7, with 11 bases fitting TRBD2. This CDR3 comprises 20 residues. CDR1 SGHNT and CDR2 YENEEA come from the germline V gene. CDR3 residues: CASSLSPSGGTIPGAYKQYF. The CDR3 coding sequence is TGTGCCAGCAGCTTAAGTCCTAGCGGGGGGACAATCCCTGGCGCCTACAAGCAGTACTTC.

Points on this clonotype: Since a much larger clone is just one base distant, this may be a read error. This sequence joins TRBV6-5 and TRBJ2-7, with a weak D call TRBD2 (5 bases). This CDR3 region has 12 residues. Germline-derived CDR1 and CDR2 are MNHEY and SVGAGI. CDR3 residues: CASPDPGYELYF. For the CDR3, the DNA is TGTGCCAGCCCGGATCCGGGATACGAGCTGTACTTC.

Comment on this clonotype: The junction differs from germline at one of its ends, possibly a read error. DNA for the CDR3: TGTGCCAGCAGCAGGAGATTAGCGGGATGGCCGGGGGATGAGCAGTTATTC. Its protein product is CASSRRLAGWPGDEQLF. The rearrangement joins TRBV11-2 to TRBJ2-1, with TRBD2 matching over 8 bases. This CDR3 contains 17 residues. Germline V gene sequence: CDR1 SGHAT, CDR2 FQNNGV.

This clonotype was counted at least ten times. This chain links TRBV5-5 with TRBJ1-2, with unresolved D. CDR3 length: 13 residues. Germline V gene lookup returns CDR1 SGHKS and CDR2 YYEKEE (reference sequence). V gave up 1 base and J gave up 1 base, with 5 bases separating them. The CDR3 region has the DNA TGTGCCAGCAGCTTGACAGTTAACTATGGCTACACCTTC. Translation: CASSLTVNYGYTF.